A single sample is the source of the 20 T cell receptor beta chains below, sequenced in a study of blood T cell repertoires in COVID-19. The table came from immunoSEQ multiplex PCR; TCRdb's copy has only in-frame clones and leaves some out. The sample contains roughly 300,000 clones, 90% of which appear only once. The material sequenced was PBMCs or T cells enriched from blood (not recorded which). These receptors originate from a woman in her twenties or thirties who had recovered from COVID-19.

The chain has TRBV9 and TRBJ1-1; 8 positions agree with TRBD1. CDR1 and CDR2 (germline): SGDLS, YYNGEE. After removal of 3 bases from V and 0 bases from J, the junction contained 7 bases not matched to a gene. The CDR3 runs to 16 residues. The CDR3 coding sequence is TGTGCCAGCAGCGCCCCCGGGACAGGTTTGAACACTGAAGCTTTCTTT. This gives the protein CASSAPGTGLNTEAFF.

The chain couples TRBV2 to TRBJ2-1; 10 nucleotides align to TRBD2. Germline values: CDR1 SNHLY, CDR2 FYNNEI. The length of the CDR3 is 20 residues. V lost 5 bases to trimming and J lost 1 base; unmatched junction nucleotides: 17. CDR3 loop: CASSHPMRASGSFSYNEQFF. The CDR3 coding sequence is TGTGCCAGCAGTCACCCTATGCGGGCTAGCGGGAGTTTTTCCTACAATGAGCAGTTCTTC.

This clone was seen just once. The V call is TRBV18, the J call TRBJ2-1, with 11 bases matching TRBD2. This CDR3 is built from 17 residues. Germline lookup yields CDR1 KGHSH and CDR2 LQKENI. V lost 0 bases, J lost 8 bases, and 9 bases stayed unmatched. Here the CDR3 DNA reads TGTGCCAGCTCACCACCTACTAGCGGGAGATTTACGGATGAGCAGTTCTTC. Its protein product is CASSPPTSGRFTDEQFF.

The chain carries TRBV5-1 and TRBJ2-7, with 7 bases matching TRBD2. Germline V gene sequence: CDR1 SGHRS, CDR2 YFSETQ. V shed 1 base, J shed 3 bases, and the junction held 7 bases outside the gene matches. This CDR3 is 15 amino acids long. CDR3 sequence: CASSLRWDYLYEQYF. In nucleotides, the CDR3 is TGCGCCAGCAGCTTGAGGTGGGACTACCTCTACGAGCAGTACTTC.

The chain is built from TRBV28 and TRBJ2-1; D gene unclear. The germline CDR1 and CDR2 sequences are MDHEN and SYDVKM. The V end was cut by 8 bases, the J end by 1 base, with 9 bases between. The CDR3 has 13 amino acids. The CDR3 DNA sequence: TGTGCCAGCGTGACACGATCCTACAATGAGCAGTTCTTC. The encoded protein is CASVTRSYNEQFF.

V and J are TRBV11-2 and TRBJ2-1; 7 nucleotides line up with TRBD1. J was trimmed by 3 bases and V by 6 bases; bases with no gene match: 5. Germline V gives CDR1 SGHAT, CDR2 FQNNGV. CDR3 size: 14 residues. The CDR3: CASRTSGGYNEQFF. DNA for the CDR3: TGTGCCAGCAGAACTTCAGGGGGCTACAATGAGCAGTTCTTC.

The rearrangement uses TRBV5-4 and TRBJ2-2; 10 bases fit TRBD2. V lost 4 bases and J lost 5; bases outside the gene matches: 5. The CDR3 contains 15 residues. Per germline, CDR1 SGHNT and CDR2 YYREEE (reference sequence). The CDR3 loop reads CASSHRTSGTGELFF. CDR3 DNA: TGTGCCAGCAGCCATCGGACTAGCGGAACCGGGGAGCTGTTTTTT. Using reference TRBV5-4 and TRBJ2-2 for the parts outside the CDR3, the full variable domain is ETGVTQSPTHLIKTRGQQVTLRCSSQSGHNTVSWYQQALGQGPQFIFQYYREEENGRGNFPPRFSGLQFPNYSSELNVNALELDDSALYLCASSHRTSGTGELFFGEGSRLTVL.

The V gene is TRBV10-3, the J gene TRBJ1-6, with 9 bases identical to TRBD1. The germline gives CDR1 ENHRY, CDR2 SYGVKD. J was trimmed by 5 bases and V by 9 bases; bases with no gene match: 2. The CDR3 totals 13 residues. CDR3 DNA: TGTGCCATTGGGACAGGGAATAATTCACCCCTCCACTTT. Amino acid sequence: CAIGTGNNSPLHF.

The rearrangement joins TRBV24-1 to TRBJ2-2; TRBD1 is a possible D gene (5 bases). CDR3 length equals 13 residues. Germline CDR1 and CDR2: KGHDR and SFDVKD. Trimming removed 7 bases from V and 4 bases from J, with 9 bases in between. CDR3 residues: CATSQGSTGELFF. DNA of the CDR3: TGTGCCACCAGCCAGGGTTCCACCGGGGAGCTGTTTTTT.

The chain combines TRBV28 with TRBJ2-7; the match to TRBD2 covers 7 bases. V gave up 5 bases and J gave up 6 bases; unmatched junction bases: 7. The CDR3 is 13 residues long. The germline CDR1 and CDR2 sequences are MDHEN and SYDVKM. The CDR3 DNA reads as TGTGCCAGCAGTGGGAGCGGGGTTGGCGAGCAGTACTTC. This sequence encodes CASSGSGVGEQYF.

Comments on this clone: This sample includes further DNA sequences coding for the same CDR3. V gene TRBV19 combines with J gene TRBJ2-7; TRBD2 agrees at 12 bases. CDR1 is LNHDA, CDR2 SQIVND, per germline (reference sequence). V shed 5 bases and J 3 bases; nucleotides not matched to a gene: 2. CDR3 size: 14 residues. In DNA form, the CDR3 reads TGTGCCAGTAGTCCGGGACTAGCGGGCTACGAGCAGTACTTC. Translated, it gives CASSPGLAGYEQYF. Combining the CDR3 with reference TRBV19 and TRBJ2-7 gives the whole variable domain DGGITQSPKYLFRKEGQNVTLSCEQNLNHDAMYWYRQDPGQGLRLIYYSQIVNDFQKGDIAEGYSVSREKKESFPLTVTSAQKNPTAFYLCASSPGLAGYEQYFGPGTRLTVT.

This clone was seen only a few times. The rearrangement joins TRBV19 to TRBJ2-6; perhaps TRBD1 as D (5 bases). V was trimmed by 3 bases and J by 0 bases, leaving 24 bases between them. Germline CDR1 LNHDA, CDR2 SQIVND (reference sequence). The CDR3 sequence is 21 residues long. The CDR3 DNA reads as TGTGCCAGTAGTATGAAGAGTTGGCAGGGAAGACCCCACTCTGGGGCCAACGTCCTGACTTTC. This codes for CASSMKSWQGRPHSGANVLTF. The variable domain in full, with the rest retrieved from reference TRBV19 and TRBJ2-6, is DGGITQSPKYLFRKEGQNVTLSCEQNLNHDAMYWYRQDPGQGLRLIYYSQIVNDFQKGDIAEGYSVSREKKESFPLTVTSAQKNPTAFYLCASSMKSWQGRPHSGANVLTFGAGSRLTVL.

This clone appeared once. The rearrangement links TRBV9 to TRBJ2-1, with TRBD2 matching over 12 bases. J gave up 8 bases and V 4 bases, and 7 bases lay outside the gene matches. The CDR3 has 15 amino acids. The germline V gene encodes CDR1 SGDLS and CDR2 YYNGEE. The CDR3 sequence is CASSLRLAGEDEQFF. CDR3 nucleotide sequence: TGTGCCAGCAGCCTACGACTAGCGGGAGAGGATGAGCAGTTCTTC. The complete variable domain, with remaining parts taken from reference TRBV9 and TRBJ2-1, reads DSGVTQTPKHLITATGQRVTLRCSPRSGDLSVYWYQQSLDQGLQFLIQYYNGEERAKGNILERFSAQQFPDLHSELNLSSLELGDSALYFCASSLRLAGEDEQFFGPGTRLTVL.

The chain employs TRBV4-3 and TRBJ2-7; D may be TRBD1 (6 bases). V was shortened by 0 bases and J by 0 bases, with 12 bases between the two germline ends. Germline V gives CDR1 LGHNA, CDR2 YSLEER. The CDR3 consists of 16 residues. CDR3 residues: CASSQEARGVSYEQYF. CDR3 bases: TGCGCCAGCAGCCAAGAAGCCAGGGGCGTCTCCTACGAGCAGTACTTC.

The J gene is TRBJ1-4, the V gene TRBV7-9, with D unclear. The V gene's germline CDR1 is SEHNR and CDR2 FQNEAQ (reference sequence). Trimming removed 7 bases from V and 6 bases from J, with 12 bases in between. The CDR3 totals 13 residues. Here the CDR3 reads CASTPKEDEKLFF. CDR3 DNA: TGTGCCAGCACACCGAAGGAGGATGAAAAACTGTTTTTT. Full variable domain (missing parts from reference TRBV7-9 and TRBJ1-4): DTGVSQNPRHKITKRGQNVTFRCDPISEHNRLYWYRQTLGQGPEFLTYFQNEAQLEKSRLLSDRFSAERPKGSFSTLEIQRTEQGDSAMYLCASTPKEDEKLFFGSGTQLSVL.

The chain combines TRBV5-1 with TRBJ2-5; a weak D match, TRBD2 (6 bases). V was cut by 8 bases and J by 4 bases, with 18 bases left in between. Germline assignment: CDR1 SGHRS and CDR2 YFSETQ. CDR3 length: 14 amino acids. CDR3 DNA: TGCGCCAGTTGGGACCCGACCGGGGGAGAGACCCAGTACTTC. It is translated as CASWDPTGGETQYF.

For the CDR3, the DNA is TGCGCCAGCAGTGGGATCTTTTCCTCCGACAGCCTTCCCACAGATACGCAGTATTTT. This encodes CASSGIFSSDSLPTDTQYF. The chain uses TRBV10-1 and TRBJ2-3; a possible D gene is TRBD1 (5 bases). The CDR3 sequence is 19 residues long. Trimming removed 4 bases at V and 2 bases at J, with 25 bases between. Germline CDR1 is WNHNN and CDR2 is SYGVQD (reference sequence).

The chain carries TRBV14 and TRBJ2-1, with TRBD1 identical over 11 bases. The germline CDR1 and CDR2 sequences are SGHDN and FVKESK. V shed 1 base and J 5 bases; nucleotides not matched to a gene: 4. The CDR3 consists of 16 residues. The CDR3 DNA sequence: TGTGCCAGCAGCCAAGTGTCGGGACAGGGGGACAATGAGCAGTTCTTC. This gives the protein CASSQVSGQGDNEQFF.

The chain is built from TRBV6-2 or TRBV6-3 and TRBJ2-7, with D possibly matching TRBD2 (5 bases). Germline CDR1 is MNHEY and CDR2 is SVGEGT. The V end lost 2 bases, the J end lost 1 base, and 12 bases lay between the germline ends. The CDR3 covers 15 residues. The CDR3 here is CASSYPMGVSYEQYF. CDR3 coding DNA: TGTGCCAGCAGTTACCCTATGGGAGTTTCCTACGAGCAGTACTTC.

This sequence joins TRBV10-3 and TRBJ2-3; 8 nucleotides agree with TRBD1. With 7 bases clipped from V and 1 base from J, the junction kept 4 bases outside the gene matches. The CDR3 covers 14 residues. CDR1 and CDR2 from the germline V gene are ENHRY and SYGVKD. CDR3 sequence (DNA): TGTGCCATCACCAAGGGACAGGGCACAGATACGCAGTATTTT. Its protein is CAITKGQGTDTQYF.